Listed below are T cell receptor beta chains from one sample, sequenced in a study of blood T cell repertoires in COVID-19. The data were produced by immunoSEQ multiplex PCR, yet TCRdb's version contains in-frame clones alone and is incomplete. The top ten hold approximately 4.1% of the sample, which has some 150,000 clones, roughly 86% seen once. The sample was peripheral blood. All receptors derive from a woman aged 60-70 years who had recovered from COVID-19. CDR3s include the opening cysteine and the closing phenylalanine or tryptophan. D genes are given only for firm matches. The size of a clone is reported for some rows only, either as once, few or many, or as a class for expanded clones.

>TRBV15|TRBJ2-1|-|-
TGTGCCACCAGCAGACCCGGGGGTCCTACCTACAATGAGCAGTTCTTC
CATSRPGGPTYNEQFF
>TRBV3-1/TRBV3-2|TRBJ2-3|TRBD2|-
TGTGCCAGCAGCCTTTCAACGGGACTAGCTAGGAATACGCAGTATTTT
CASSLSTGLARNTQYF
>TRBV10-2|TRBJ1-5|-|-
TGCGCCAGCAGTGAGATGGGGGCAAGGCAGCCCCAGCATTTT
CASSEMGARQPQHF
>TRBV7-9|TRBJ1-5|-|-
TGTGCCAGCAGCTTAACAAACAATCAGCCCCAGCATTTT
CASSLTNNQPQHF
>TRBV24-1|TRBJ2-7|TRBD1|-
TGTGCCACCGGGACAGGGGACGAGCAGTACTTC
CATGTGDEQYF
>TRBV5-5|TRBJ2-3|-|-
TGTGCCAGCAGCTTTGACTTGAACACAGATACGCAGTATTTT
CASSFDLNTDTQYF
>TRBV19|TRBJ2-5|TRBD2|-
TGTGCCAGTAGTCCCGGGACTACATTAGAGACCCAGTACTTC
CASSPGTTLETQYF
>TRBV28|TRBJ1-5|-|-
TGTGCCAGCAGCCCAGGAGGTAATAGCAATCAGCCCCAGCATTTT
CASSPGGNSNQPQHF
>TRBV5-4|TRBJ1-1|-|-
TGTGCCAGCAGCTTTAACAGGGACACTGAAGCTTTCTTT
CASSFNRDTEAFF
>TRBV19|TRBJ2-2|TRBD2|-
TGTGCCAGTAGCCCGGGACTAGCGGGAACCGGGGAGCTGTTTTTT
CASSPGLAGTGELFF
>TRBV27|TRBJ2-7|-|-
TGTGCCAGCAGTCCCTCTTTGGGGGGGGCCCCCTACGAGCAGTACTTC
CASSPSLGGAPYEQYF
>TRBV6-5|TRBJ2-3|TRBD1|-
TGTGCCAGCAACCTAAGAGGACAGGGCACAGATACGCAGTATTTT
CASNLRGQGTDTQYF
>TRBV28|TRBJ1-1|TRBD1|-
TGTGCCAGCAGTCGTACAGGGGCGGCCACTGAAGCTTTCTTT
CASSRTGAATEAFF
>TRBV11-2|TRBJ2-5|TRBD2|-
TGTGCCAGCAGCTTATCTAGCGGGGGACTGGTAGAGACCCAGTACTTC
CASSLSSGGLVETQYF
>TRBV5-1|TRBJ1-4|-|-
TGCGCCAGCAGCCCGTCAGGATCAACTAATGAAAAACTGTTTTTT
CASSPSGSTNEKLFF
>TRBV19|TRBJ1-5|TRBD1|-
TGTGCCAGTACCCAAGCGGGGACAGGGGGAGGCAATCAGCCCCAGCATTTT
CASTQAGTGGGNQPQHF
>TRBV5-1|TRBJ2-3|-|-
TGCGCCAGCAGCTTAGGACTCCCATCCGATACGCAGTATTTT
CASSLGLPSDTQYF
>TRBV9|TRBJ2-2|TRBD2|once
TGTGCCAGCAGCCTTAGCGGGGGGGTATTCGGGGAGCTGTTTTTT
CASSLSGGVFGELFF
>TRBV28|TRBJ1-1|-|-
TGTGCCAGCAGTTTGGGGCTTAGTGGGGCTTTCTTT
CASSLGLSGAFF
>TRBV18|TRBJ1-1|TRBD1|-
TGTGCCAGCTCACCAAGCCAGGGGGCAAGTAGTGGTGAAGCTTTCTTT
CASSPSQGASSGEAFF